This T cell receptor beta chain was recovered during a study of cytomegalovirus exposure and HLA in healthy donors. TCRdb's copy holds only in-frame clones and misses some; the assay was immunoSEQ multiplex PCR. The table lists roughly 140,000 clones, roughly 89% of them singletons. This CDR3 contains 13 residues. The V end was cut by 7 bases, the J end by 0 bases, with 9 bases between. The germline V gene encodes CDR1 SNHLY and CDR2 FYNNEI. This receptor was identified in a woman in her late teens or twenties in good health and CMV-seropositive. Sequencing was performed on PBMCs. The rearrangement uses TRBV2 and TRBJ1-1, with a weak D call TRBD1 (5 bases). CDR3 amino acids: CASKTDMNTEAFF. The CDR3 DNA reads as TGTGCCAGCAAGACAGACATGAACACTGAAGCTTTCTTT.